These T cell receptor beta chains were read from a single sample in a study of T cells in Graves' hyperthyroidism and ophthalmopathy. MiXCR, applied by TCRdb to the multiplex PCR reads, yields one record per CDR3 protein. The sample holds more than 500,000 distinct CDR3 sequences, about 15% seen once. Sequencing used blood. The receptors shown here come from a young woman with Graves' ophthalmopathy. CDR3s include the opening cysteine and the closing phenylalanine or tryptophan. The D gene is left open where the match is weak. The size field is filled for only some rows; it gives once, few, many or a size class.

CDR3nt,CDR3aa,v_gene,j_gene,abundance,d_gene
TGTGCCACCAGTGACCTGCGAGCCGGGGCCAACGTCCTGACTTTC,CATSDLRAGANVLTF,TRBV24-1,TRBJ2-6,.,.
TGTGCCAGCACGGTGGGTGGAGGGGGGGGCGAGCAGTACTTC,CASTVGGGGGEQYF,TRBV2,TRBJ2-7,many,.
TGCAGTGCTAGGGGACTCCCGAACACCGGGGAGCTGTTTTTT,CSARGLPNTGELFF,TRBV20-1,TRBJ2-2,few,.
TGTGCCAGCACGCCCGACAGTGCCAATGAGCAGTTCTTC,CASTPDSANEQFF,TRBV6-2/TRBV6-3,TRBJ2-1,many,.
TGCGCCAGCAGCTTGGTGAGAGGACGGGCGACCCAGTACTTC,CASSLVRGRATQYF,TRBV5-1,TRBJ2-5,many,.
TGTGCCAGCAGTGGGCACCCGTCGGACACTGAAGCTTTCTTT,CASSGHPSDTEAFF,TRBV6-1,TRBJ1-1,many,.
TGTGCCAGCTCACCCTACCCGGCAGGCTACAATGAGCAGTTCTTC,CASSPYPAGYNEQFF,TRBV18,TRBJ2-1,many,.
TGTGCCAGCAGCTCCGGGACAGGGGACGGGAAACTGTTTTTT,CASSSGTGDGKLFF,TRBV7-9,TRBJ1-4,.,TRBD1
TGTGCCAGCAGGGTGGACAGGGGAGGCACAGATACGCAGTATTTT,CASRVDRGGTDTQYF,TRBV2,TRBJ2-3,many,TRBD1
TGTGCCAGCAATGATCCGGGACTAGCGCTTCAAGAGACCCAGTACTTC,CASNDPGLALQETQYF,TRBV28,TRBJ2-5,.,TRBD2
TGCGCCAGCAGCCCTCCGGGACTAGCGGAAATTCAGTACTTC,CASSPPGLAEIQYF,TRBV5-1,TRBJ2-5,few,TRBD2
TGTGCCAGTAGACCCCCGAGCGGGAGGTCTGACGAGCAGTACTTC,CASRPPSGRSDEQYF,TRBV19,TRBJ2-7,.,TRBD2
TGCAGCGTTGCAGATGACAGTTCACAAGAGACCCAGTACTTC,CSVADDSSQETQYF,TRBV29-1,TRBJ2-5,.,.
TGTGCCAGCAGCCATGGGGGGCGAGATTCACCCCTCCACTTT,CASSHGGRDSPLHF,TRBV3-1,TRBJ1-6,many,.
TGTGCCTGGAGTGTACGTTTGGGGTTCGGCAATCAGCCCCAGCATTTT,CAWSVRLGFGNQPQHF,TRBV30,TRBJ1-5,many,.
TGCGCCAGCAGCGCCGAACAGGGGACTAATGAAAAACTGTTTTTT,CASSAEQGTNEKLFF,TRBV5-1,TRBJ1-4,many,TRBD1
TGCGCCAGCAGCCAAGATATTCAAGGTTTAGAGCAGTACTTC,CASSQDIQGLEQYF,TRBV4-3,TRBJ2-7,few,.
TGTGCCAGCAGTCCATGGAAGGATAGTAGACGGAAGCGAGCTTTCTTT,CASSPWKDSRRKRAFF,TRBV28,TRBJ1-1,many,.
TGTGCCAGCGGGCAGGGGGTACAGCCCCAGCATTTT,CASGQGVQPQHF,TRBV28,TRBJ1-5,many,TRBD1
TGTGCCAGCAGTCAGATTTGGGCGGATACGCAGTATTTT,CASSQIWADTQYF,TRBV6-1,TRBJ2-3,many,.
TGTGCCAGCAGCCAACCCAGGACTAGCGGGATTTACGAGCAGTACTTC,CASSQPRTSGIYEQYF,TRBV3-1,TRBJ2-7,.,TRBD2
TGTGCCAGCAGCTTGTCGACAGGGCAGGGCTACGAGCAGTACTTC,CASSLSTGQGYEQYF,TRBV9,TRBJ2-7,.,TRBD1
TGTGCCAGCACCCTCGCGGGACTAGCGGGAGAAAGTGAGCAGTTCTTC,CASTLAGLAGESEQFF,TRBV12-3/TRBV12-4,TRBJ2-1,.,TRBD2
TGCGCCAGCAGCCCCGGACTAGCGGGGATCTACGAGCAGTACTTC,CASSPGLAGIYEQYF,TRBV5-1,TRBJ2-7,many,TRBD2
TGCAGCGTTGGTGGAGGCAAACACTATGGCTACACCTTC,CSVGGGKHYGYTF,TRBV29-1,TRBJ1-2,few,.
TGCAGTGCTAGGGGGCCAGCTAACTATGGCTACACCTTC,CSARGPANYGYTF,TRBV20-1,TRBJ1-2,.,.
TGTGCCAGCAGTTGGGACAGGGGGCGGAACAATGAGCAGTTCTTC,CASSWDRGRNNEQFF,TRBV6-2/TRBV6-3,TRBJ2-1,once,TRBD1
TGTGCCAGCAGCGCCACTAGCGGGATTTACAATGAGCAGTTCTTC,CASSATSGIYNEQFF,TRBV7-9,TRBJ2-1,.,TRBD2
TGTGCCAGCAGCCCTACAGGGACAGGAGAGACCCAGTACTTC,CASSPTGTGETQYF,TRBV6-1,TRBJ2-5,.,TRBD1
TGTGCCGCAGGAGAACAGGGAAAGTCCTACGAGCAGTACTTC,CAAGEQGKSYEQYF,TRBV10-3,TRBJ2-7,.,.
TGTGCCAGCAGCCGTATTACTAGCCTGTCTTACGGGCAGTACTTC,CASSRITSLSYGQYF,TRBV7-2,TRBJ2-7,many,.
TGTGCCAGCAGATCTTTGACGGGGAAAGCCGGGGAGCTGTTTTTT,CASRSLTGKAGELFF,TRBV12-3/TRBV12-4,TRBJ2-2,.,.
TGCGCCAGCAGCTTGAGAGCGGGAGAGGGCAATGAGCAGTTCTTC,CASSLRAGEGNEQFF,TRBV5-1,TRBJ2-1,many,TRBD2
TGTGCCAGCAGCCATAATAGCAATCAGCCCCAGCATTTT,CASSHNSNQPQHF,TRBV7-9,TRBJ1-5,many,.
TGTGCCAGCAGCTTACCGACCAGGAATGGCACAGATACGCAGTATTTT,CASSLPTRNGTDTQYF,TRBV7-2,TRBJ2-3,.,.
TGTGCCAGCAGCTTAGGGGGAAAGAAAAACTACGAGCAGTACTTC,CASSLGGKKNYEQYF,TRBV7-9,TRBJ2-7,many,.
TGTGCCGGCAGCTGGAAGTTCGGGCGGAGGAGGACTGAAGCTTTCTTT,CAGSWKFGRRRTEAFF,TRBV7-6,TRBJ1-1,many,.
TGTGCCAGCAGCGTCAACGACCCGGGGGATACGCAGTATTTT,CASSVNDPGDTQYF,TRBV9,TRBJ2-3,few,.
TGTGCCAGCAGTTCCGGGCCCCCTACGCAGTATTTT,CASSSGPPTQYF,TRBV12-3/TRBV12-4,TRBJ2-3,many,.
TGCGCCAGCAGCTCCCTCGGACTAGCGGGGGCCACCGATGATGAGCAGTTCTTC,CASSSLGLAGATDDEQFF,TRBV5-1,TRBJ2-1,many,TRBD2
TGTGCCAGCAGGACCGGACAGGGGAGGTTCGGCAATCAGCCCCAGCATTTT,CASRTGQGRFGNQPQHF,TRBV2,TRBJ1-5,many,TRBD1
TGTGCCAGCAGCGAAGTAGGCGATCAACCCCAGCATTTT,CASSEVGDQPQHF,TRBV27,TRBJ1-5,.,.
TGTGCCAGTAGTCCCCGTGGTAGCGGGTACCAAGAGACCCAGTACTTC,CASSPRGSGYQETQYF,TRBV19,TRBJ2-5,.,TRBD2
TGTGCCAGCTCACCCGGCCTGATTGAGAGTAATTCACCCCTCCACTTT,CASSPGLIESNSPLHF,TRBV18,TRBJ1-6,few,.
TGTGCCACCAGTGATTTCGGCGGAAGCTACAATGAGCAGTTCTTC,CATSDFGGSYNEQFF,TRBV24-1,TRBJ2-1,many,.
TGTGCCAGCAGCCCAAGACGTGGAACCGGGGAGCTGTTTTTT,CASSPRRGTGELFF,TRBV6-2/TRBV6-3,TRBJ2-2,few,.
TGTGCCAGCAGCGTCTTGGCATCCTACGAGCAGTACTTC,CASSVLASYEQYF,TRBV2,TRBJ2-7,few,.
TGTGCCAGCAGCTCGCCCAGACAGCACCAGAATCAGCCCCAGCATTTT,CASSSPRQHQNQPQHF,TRBV7-3,TRBJ1-5,many,.
TGCAGTGTAGGGGGGAGAACCGATACGCAGTATTTT,CSVGGRTDTQYF,TRBV20-1,TRBJ2-3,few,.
TGTGCCATCAGCACCGGGACAGGCACAGATACGCAGTATTTT,CAISTGTGTDTQYF,TRBV10-3,TRBJ2-3,many,TRBD1
TGTGCCAGCAGTTTCACCCACGGACAAGAGACCCAGTACTTC,CASSFTHGQETQYF,TRBV28,TRBJ2-5,few,.
TGTGCCAGCAGCTTAATAGAGACCCAGTACTTC,CASSLIETQYF,TRBV11-2,TRBJ2-5,many,.
TGTGCCAGCATGGGACAGGGTCAAGAGACCCAGTACTTC,CASMGQGQETQYF,TRBV2,TRBJ2-5,many,TRBD1